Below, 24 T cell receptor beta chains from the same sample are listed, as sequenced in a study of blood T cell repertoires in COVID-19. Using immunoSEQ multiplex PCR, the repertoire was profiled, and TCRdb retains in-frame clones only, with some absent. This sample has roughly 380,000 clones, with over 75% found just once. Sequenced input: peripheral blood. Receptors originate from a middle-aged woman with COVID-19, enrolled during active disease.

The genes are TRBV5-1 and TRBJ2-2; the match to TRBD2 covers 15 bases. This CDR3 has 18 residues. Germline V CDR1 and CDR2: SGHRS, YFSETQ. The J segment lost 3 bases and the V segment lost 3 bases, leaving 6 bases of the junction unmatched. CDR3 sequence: CASSSPGLAGGYTGELFF. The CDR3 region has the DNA TGCGCCAGCAGCTCTCCGGGACTAGCGGGGGGATACACCGGGGAGCTGTTTTTT.

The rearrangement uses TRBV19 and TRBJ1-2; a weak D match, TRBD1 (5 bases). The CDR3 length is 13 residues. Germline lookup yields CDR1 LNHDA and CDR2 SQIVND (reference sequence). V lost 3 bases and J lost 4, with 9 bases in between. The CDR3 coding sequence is TGTGCCAGTAGTATCTCCACAGGCTATGGCTACACCTTC. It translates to CASSISTGYGYTF.

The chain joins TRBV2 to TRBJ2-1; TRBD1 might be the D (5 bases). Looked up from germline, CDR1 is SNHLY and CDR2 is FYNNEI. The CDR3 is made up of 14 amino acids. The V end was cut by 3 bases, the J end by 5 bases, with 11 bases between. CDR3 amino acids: CASSEMGPHNEQFF. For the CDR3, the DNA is TGTGCCAGCAGTGAGATGGGGCCGCACAATGAGCAGTTCTTC.

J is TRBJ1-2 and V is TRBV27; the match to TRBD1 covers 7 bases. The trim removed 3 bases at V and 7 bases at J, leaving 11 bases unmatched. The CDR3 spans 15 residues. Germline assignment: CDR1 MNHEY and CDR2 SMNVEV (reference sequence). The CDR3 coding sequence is TGTGCCAGCAGTTTTCGGACAGGCTCCCTTGGTGGCTACACCTTC. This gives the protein CASSFRTGSLGGYTF.

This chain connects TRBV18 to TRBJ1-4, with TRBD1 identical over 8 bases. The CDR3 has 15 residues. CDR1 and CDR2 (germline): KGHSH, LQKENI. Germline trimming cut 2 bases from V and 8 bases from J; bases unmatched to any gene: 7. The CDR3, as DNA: TGTGCCAGCTCACCAGTCCAGGGGGCGGAGGAAAAACTGTTTTTT. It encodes CASSPVQGAEEKLFF.

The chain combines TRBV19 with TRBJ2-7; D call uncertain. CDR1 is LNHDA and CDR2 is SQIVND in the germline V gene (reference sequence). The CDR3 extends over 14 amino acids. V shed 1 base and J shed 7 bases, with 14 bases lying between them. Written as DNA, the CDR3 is TGTGCCAGTAGTATAGCCCATCCCCCGACTGAGCAGTACTTC. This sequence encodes CASSIAHPPTEQYF.

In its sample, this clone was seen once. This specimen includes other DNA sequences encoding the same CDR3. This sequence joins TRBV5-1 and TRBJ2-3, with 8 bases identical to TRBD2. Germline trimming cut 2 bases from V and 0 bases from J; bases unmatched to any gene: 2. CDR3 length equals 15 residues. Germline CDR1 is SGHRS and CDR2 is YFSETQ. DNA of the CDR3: TGCGCCAGCAGCTTAGCGGGAGCTAGCACAGATACGCAGTATTTT. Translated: CASSLAGASTDTQYF. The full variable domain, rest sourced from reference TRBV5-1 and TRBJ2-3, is KAGVTQTPRYLIKTRGQQVTLSCSPISGHRSVSWYQQTPGQGLQFLFEYFSETQRNKGNFPGRFSGRQFSNSRSEMNVSTLELGDSALYLCASSLAGASTDTQYFGPGTRLTVL.

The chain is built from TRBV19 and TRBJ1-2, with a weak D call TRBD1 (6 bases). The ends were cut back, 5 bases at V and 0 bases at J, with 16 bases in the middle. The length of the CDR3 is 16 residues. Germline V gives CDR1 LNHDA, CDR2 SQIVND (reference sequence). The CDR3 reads CASSPGQLKANYGYTF. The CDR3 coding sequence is TGTGCCAGTAGTCCCGGACAGCTGAAGGCTAACTATGGCTACACCTTC.

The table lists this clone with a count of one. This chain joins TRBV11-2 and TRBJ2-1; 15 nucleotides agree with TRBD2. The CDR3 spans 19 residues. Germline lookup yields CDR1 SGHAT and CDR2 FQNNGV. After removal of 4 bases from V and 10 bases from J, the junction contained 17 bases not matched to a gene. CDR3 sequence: CASSSKGTSGGHTGAEQFF. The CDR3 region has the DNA TGTGCCAGCAGCTCGAAAGGGACTAGCGGGGGGCATACAGGAGCGGAGCAGTTCTTC.

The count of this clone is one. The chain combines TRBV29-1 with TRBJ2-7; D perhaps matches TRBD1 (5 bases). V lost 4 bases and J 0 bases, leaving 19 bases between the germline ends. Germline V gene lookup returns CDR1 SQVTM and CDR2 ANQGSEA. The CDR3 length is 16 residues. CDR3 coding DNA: TGCAGCGTTGGGGGCCCACAGGAAAAAAGCTCCTACGAGCAGTACTTC. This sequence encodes CSVGGPQEKSSYEQYF.

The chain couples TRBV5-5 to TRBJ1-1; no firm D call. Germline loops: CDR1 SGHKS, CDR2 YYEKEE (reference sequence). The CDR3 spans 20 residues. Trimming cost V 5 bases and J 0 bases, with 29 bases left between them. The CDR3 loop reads CASSKRGAISPSSMNTEAFF. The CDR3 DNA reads TGTGCCAGCAGTAAACGAGGAGCTATCTCCCCTTCTTCAATGAACACTGAAGCTTTCTTT.

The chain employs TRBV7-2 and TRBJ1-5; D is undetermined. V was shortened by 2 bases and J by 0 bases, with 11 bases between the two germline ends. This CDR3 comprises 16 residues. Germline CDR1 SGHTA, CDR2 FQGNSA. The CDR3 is CASSLYGTNSNQPQHF. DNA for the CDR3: TGTGCCAGCAGCTTATATGGCACGAATAGCAATCAGCCCCAGCATTTT.

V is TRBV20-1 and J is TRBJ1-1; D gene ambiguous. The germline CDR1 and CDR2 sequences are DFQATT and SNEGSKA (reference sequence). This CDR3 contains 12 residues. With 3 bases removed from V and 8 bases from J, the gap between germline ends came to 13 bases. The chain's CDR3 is CSASWNDLEAFF. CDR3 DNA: TGCAGTGCTAGTTGGAATGACTTGGAAGCTTTCTTT.

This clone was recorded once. In DNA, the CDR3 is TGTGCCATCAGTCCACAGGGAGCGGGAAACACCATATATTTT. It codes for CAISPQGAGNTIYF. The chain has TRBV10-3 and TRBJ1-3; possible D gene TRBD1, 6 bases. The germline gives CDR1 ENHRY, CDR2 SYGVKD. V lost 5 bases, J lost 4 bases, and 12 bases lay in between. This CDR3 region has 14 residues.

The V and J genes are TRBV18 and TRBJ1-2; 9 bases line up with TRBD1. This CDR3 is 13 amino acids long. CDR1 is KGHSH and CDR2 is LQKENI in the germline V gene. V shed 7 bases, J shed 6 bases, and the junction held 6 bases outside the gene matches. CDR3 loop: CASLITGGDGYTF. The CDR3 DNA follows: TGTGCCAGCTTAATTACAGGGGGCGATGGCTACACCTTC.

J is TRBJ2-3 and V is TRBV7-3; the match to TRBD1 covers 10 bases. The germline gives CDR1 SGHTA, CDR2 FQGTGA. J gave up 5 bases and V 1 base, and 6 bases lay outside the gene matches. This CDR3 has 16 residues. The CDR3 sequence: CASSLMGQGLRDTQYF. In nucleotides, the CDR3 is TGTGCCAGCAGCTTAATGGGACAGGGGCTGCGAGATACGCAGTATTTT.

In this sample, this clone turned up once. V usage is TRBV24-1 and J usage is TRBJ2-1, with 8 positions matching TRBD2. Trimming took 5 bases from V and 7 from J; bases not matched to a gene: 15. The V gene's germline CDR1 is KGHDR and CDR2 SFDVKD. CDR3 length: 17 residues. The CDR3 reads CATSAKAGTRQGNEQFF. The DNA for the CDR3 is TGTGCCACCAGTGCCAAGGCGGGGACTAGGCAGGGGAATGAGCAGTTCTTC.

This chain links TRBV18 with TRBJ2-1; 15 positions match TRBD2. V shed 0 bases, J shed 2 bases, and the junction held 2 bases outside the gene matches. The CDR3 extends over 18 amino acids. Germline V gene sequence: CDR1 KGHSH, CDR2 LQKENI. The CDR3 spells CASSPPGLAGGAYNEQFF. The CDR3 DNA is TGTGCCAGCTCACCACCGGGACTAGCGGGGGGAGCCTACAATGAGCAGTTCTTC.

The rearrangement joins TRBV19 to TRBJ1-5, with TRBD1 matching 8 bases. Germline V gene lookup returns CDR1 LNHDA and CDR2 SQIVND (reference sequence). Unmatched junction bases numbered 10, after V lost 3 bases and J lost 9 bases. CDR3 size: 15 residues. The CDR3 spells CASSIYRDRRRPQHF. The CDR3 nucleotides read TGTGCCAGTAGTATTTATAGGGACAGGAGACGGCCCCAGCATTTT.

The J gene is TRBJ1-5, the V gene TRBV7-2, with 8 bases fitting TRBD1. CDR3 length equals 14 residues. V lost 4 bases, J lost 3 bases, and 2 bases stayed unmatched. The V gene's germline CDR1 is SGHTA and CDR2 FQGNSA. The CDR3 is CASSWTGPNQPQHF. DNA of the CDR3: TGTGCCAGCAGCTGGACAGGGCCCAATCAGCCCCAGCATTTT. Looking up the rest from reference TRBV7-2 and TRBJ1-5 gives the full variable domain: GAGVSQSPSNKVTEKGKDVELRCDPISGHTALYWYRQSLGQGLEFLIYFQGNSAPDKSGLPSDRFSAERTGGSVSTLTIQRTQQEDSAVYLCASSWTGPNQPQHFGDGTRLSIL.

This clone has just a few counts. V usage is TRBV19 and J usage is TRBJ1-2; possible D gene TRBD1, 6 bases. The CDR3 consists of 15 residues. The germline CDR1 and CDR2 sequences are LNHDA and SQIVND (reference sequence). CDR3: CATKAGGAYNYGYTF. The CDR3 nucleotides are TGTGCTACAAAGGCGGGGGGCGCTTATAACTATGGCTACACCTTC.

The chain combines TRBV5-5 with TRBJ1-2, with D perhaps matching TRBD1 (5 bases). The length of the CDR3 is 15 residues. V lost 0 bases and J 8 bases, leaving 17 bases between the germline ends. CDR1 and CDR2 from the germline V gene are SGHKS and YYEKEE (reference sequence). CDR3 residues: CASSLGVPGLTGYTF. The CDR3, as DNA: TGTGCCAGCAGCTTGGGGGTCCCGGGACTGACAGGCTACACCTTC. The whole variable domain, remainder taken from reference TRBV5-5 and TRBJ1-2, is DAGVTQSPTHLIKTRGQQVTLRCSPISGHKSVSWYQQVLGQGPQFIFQYYEKEERGRGNFPDRFSARQFPNYSSELNVNALLLGDSALYLCASSLGVPGLTGYTFGSGTRLTVV.

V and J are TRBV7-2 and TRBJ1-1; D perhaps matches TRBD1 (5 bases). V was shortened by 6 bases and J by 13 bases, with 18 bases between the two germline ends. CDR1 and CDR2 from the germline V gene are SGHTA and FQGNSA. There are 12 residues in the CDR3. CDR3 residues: CASSRGRGKDFF. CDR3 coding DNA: TGTGCCAGCAGTCGCGGACGGGGGAAGGATTTCTTT.

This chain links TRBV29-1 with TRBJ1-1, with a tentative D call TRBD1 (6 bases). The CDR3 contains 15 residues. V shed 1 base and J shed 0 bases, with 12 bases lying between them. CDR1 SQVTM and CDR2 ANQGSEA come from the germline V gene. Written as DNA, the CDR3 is TGCAGCGTTGAAGTTGCAGGGGCCCTGAACACTGAAGCTTTCTTT. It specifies CSVEVAGALNTEAFF.